Here is one T cell receptor (beta chain) with its context. As processed by the authors: By means of reference gene primer amplification, nucleated cell counts were estimated. Measured with immunoSEQ multiplex PCR; TCRdb has only the in-frame clones, and not every one. V and J calls plus clone size are reproduced from that table; the DNA served to infer D and trimming. The sample lists around 250,000 clones, 65% to 85% occurring once. V was pared by 3 bases and J by 8 bases, with 16 bases between. The germline CDR1 and CDR2 sequences are LNHDA and SQIVND (reference sequence). The CDR3 is 15 amino acids. This sample stems from a study of blood T cell repertoires in COVID-19.

The chain has TRBV19 and TRBJ2-2; perhaps TRBD1 as D (5 bases). The specimen sequenced was peripheral blood. This receptor was taken from a woman in her thirties or forties who had recovered from COVID-19. The CDR3 protein is CASSMVELRAGELFF. CDR3 coding DNA: TGTGCCAGTAGTATGGTCGAACTCAGGGCTGGGGAGCTGTTTTTT.